The 8 T cell receptor beta chains given below trace back to one sample, sequenced in a study of blood T cell repertoires in COVID-19. Method: immunoSEQ multiplex PCR; TCRdb's copy keeps in-frame clones and lacks some. In the table there are approximately 260,000 clones, 89% of which are singletons. Source material: PBMCs or T cells enriched from blood (not recorded which). Every receptor here comes from a woman aged 55-69 years who had recovered from COVID-19.

The chain carries TRBV28 and TRBJ2-4; 8 nucleotides agree with TRBD1. The CDR3 is 18 amino acids. Germline lookup yields CDR1 MDHEN and CDR2 SYDVKM. The V segment lost 4 bases and the J segment 3 bases; nucleotides outside the gene matches: 14. CDR3 protein: CASSYITTGARDKNIQYF. CDR3 DNA: TGTGCCAGCAGTTACATCACGACAGGGGCCAGGGACAAAAACATTCAGTACTTC. Full variable domain (missing parts from reference TRBV28 and TRBJ2-4): DVKVTQSSRYLVKRTGEKVFLECVQDMDHENMFWYRQDPGLGLRLIYFSYDVKMKEKGDIPEGYSVSREKKERFSLILESASTNQTSMYLCASSYITTGARDKNIQYFGAGTRLSVL.

The gene calls are TRBV28 and TRBJ1-2; 8 bases fit TRBD1. Per germline, CDR1 MDHEN and CDR2 SYDVKM. The CDR3 has 15 amino acids. V trimming: 0 bases; J trimming: 3 bases; junction bases outside the gene matches: 3. The CDR3 coding sequence is TGTGCCAGCAGTTTATGGGCAGGGGGCGACTATGGCTACACCTTC. This gives the protein CASSLWAGGDYGYTF.

This chain joins TRBV5-5 and TRBJ1-6, with D perhaps matching TRBD1 (6 bases). This CDR3 comprises 16 residues. Germline loops: CDR1 SGHKS, CDR2 YYEKEE (reference sequence). Trimming took off 2 bases at V and 0 bases at J, with 9 bases between the two ends. The chain's CDR3 is CASSFEDSSYNSPLHF. The CDR3 DNA is TGTGCCAGCAGCTTCGAGGACAGCTCCTATAATTCACCCCTCCACTTT. Based on the CDR3 plus reference TRBV5-5 and TRBJ1-6, the full variable domain is DAGVTQSPTHLIKTRGQQVTLRCSPISGHKSVSWYQQVLGQGPQFIFQYYEKEERGRGNFPDRFSARQFPNYSSELNVNALLLGDSALYLCASSFEDSSYNSPLHFGNGTRLTVT.

The chain couples TRBV30 to TRBJ2-6; D gene ambiguous. CDR1 is GTSNPN and CDR2 is SVGIG in the germline V gene (reference sequence). The CDR3 totals 12 residues. V lost 7 bases and J lost 0, with 4 bases in between. In nucleotides, the CDR3 is TGTGCCTCGTTCTCTGGGGCCAACGTCCTGACTTTC. Protein sequence: CASFSGANVLTF.

V is TRBV11-2 and J is TRBJ1-5, with D possibly TRBD1 on 5 matching bases. V was shortened by 4 bases and J by 2 bases, with 9 bases between the two germline ends. Germline V lookup: CDR1 SGHAT, CDR2 FQNNGV. This CDR3 is built from 14 residues. CDR3 nucleotide sequence: TGTGCCAGCAGCTCGGGACTCCGCAATCAGCCCCAGCATTTT. Translation: CASSSGLRNQPQHF.

This clone was detected a few times. This chain links TRBV14 with TRBJ2-7; 9 bases map to TRBD1. The CDR3 runs 15 residues. The junction had 3 bases not matched to a gene; V was cut back by 3 bases and J by 0 bases. Germline lookup yields CDR1 SGHDN and CDR2 FVKESK. This CDR3 reads CASSHGQGSSYEQYF. The CDR3 nucleotides are TGTGCCAGCAGCCACGGACAGGGGAGCTCCTACGAGCAGTACTTC.

This clone was detected only a few times. This rearrangement joins TRBV5-1 to TRBJ2-5, with 10 bases matching TRBD1. Germline CDR1 reads SGHRS; CDR2 reads YFSETQ. The CDR3 contains 15 residues. With V trimmed by 4 bases and J by 5 bases, 8 bases remained unmatched. CDR3 bases: TGCGCCAGCAGCCGACGGGGGACAGGGGTGGAGACCCAGTACTTC. This codes for CASSRRGTGVETQYF.

The rearrangement links TRBV28 to TRBJ2-7; tentative D call: TRBD1 (6 bases). The V end was cut by 1 base, the J end by 6 bases, with 13 bases between. The CDR3 is 14 residues long. CDR1 and CDR2 from the germline V gene are MDHEN and SYDVKM. The CDR3 is CASSLLQGVREQYF. In DNA, the CDR3 is TGTGCCAGCAGTTTATTACAGGGTGTACGCGAGCAGTACTTC.